These T cell receptor beta chains were read from a single sample in a study of neurological immune-mediated disorders. TCRdb itself ran the 5' RACE reads through MiXCR, one entry per CDR3 protein. The repertoire has 30,000 to 40,000 distinct CDR3 sequences, 3.8% of them found once; the top ten carry 2% to 2.5%. The sequenced material came from PBMCs. The receptors were gathered from a man under 40 with multiple sclerosis. Each CDR3 is given with its conserved first and last residue. Fields, in order: clone size, D gene, J gene, V gene, CDR3 protein, CDR3 DNA. The D gene is left open where the match is weak. Where a row states a size, it is once, few, many or the class of an expanded clone; other rows omit it.

clone_size: -; d_call: -; j_call: TRBJ2-1; v_call: TRBV15; cdr3_aa: CATSRDPGTYNEQFF; cdr3_nt: TGTGCCACCAGCAGAGACCCGGGTACCTACAATGAGCAGTTCTTC
clone_size: many; d_call: -; j_call: TRBJ1-5; v_call: TRBV7-9; cdr3_aa: CASSLTGSSNQPQHF; cdr3_nt: TGTGCCAGCAGCTTAACGGGGTCTAGCAATCAGCCCCAGCATTTT
clone_size: many; d_call: TRBD2; j_call: TRBJ2-5; v_call: TRBV7-7; cdr3_aa: CASSHGLGLSKETQYF; cdr3_nt: TGTGCTAGCAGCCACGGATTGGGACTATCCAAAGAGACCCAGTACTTC
clone_size: many; d_call: -; j_call: TRBJ1-2; v_call: TRBV5-1; cdr3_aa: CASSLGRLDGNYGYTF; cdr3_nt: TGCGCCAGCAGCCTTGGGAGGTTAGACGGGAACTATGGCTACACCTTC
clone_size: many; d_call: -; j_call: TRBJ2-5; v_call: TRBV7-3; cdr3_aa: CASSSGSGAGETQYF; cdr3_nt: TGTGCCAGCAGCTCCGGCTCAGGGGCGGGAGAGACCCAGTACTTC
clone_size: many; d_call: TRBD1; j_call: TRBJ1-1; v_call: TRBV27; cdr3_aa: CASSLSGTGLNTEAFF; cdr3_nt: TGTGCCAGCAGTTTATCGGGGACAGGGCTGAACACTGAAGCTTTCTTT
clone_size: many; d_call: -; j_call: TRBJ2-3; v_call: TRBV7-2; cdr3_aa: CASSLYTDTQYF; cdr3_nt: TGTGCCAGCAGCCTTTATACAGATACGCAGTATTTT
clone_size: many; d_call: -; j_call: TRBJ2-1; v_call: TRBV24-1; cdr3_aa: CATSDSSPSSYNEQFF; cdr3_nt: TGTGCCACCAGTGATTCTAGCCCGAGCTCCTACAATGAGCAGTTCTTC
clone_size: many; d_call: -; j_call: TRBJ1-2; v_call: TRBV25-1; cdr3_aa: CASSQGGYTF; cdr3_nt: TGTGCCAGCAGCCAAGGGGGCTACACCTTC
clone_size: many; d_call: -; j_call: TRBJ2-7; v_call: TRBV6-5; cdr3_aa: CASSSLLVGILYEQYF; cdr3_nt: TGTGCCAGCAGTTCCCTCCTGGTAGGAATTCTGTACGAGCAGTACTTC
clone_size: -; d_call: -; j_call: TRBJ1-1; v_call: TRBV10-3; cdr3_aa: CAISGTTNTEAFF; cdr3_nt: TGTGCCATCAGCGGGACAACGAACACTGAAGCTTTCTTT
clone_size: many; d_call: -; j_call: TRBJ1-2; v_call: TRBV12-3/TRBV12-4; cdr3_aa: CASSFKSGVGGYTF; cdr3_nt: TGTGCCAGCAGTTTTAAGAGTGGGGTTGGCGGCTACACCTTC
clone_size: many; d_call: -; j_call: TRBJ2-5; v_call: TRBV7-2; cdr3_aa: CASSLAATMQETQYF; cdr3_nt: TGTGCCAGCAGCTTAGCGGCGACAATGCAAGAGACCCAGTACTTC
clone_size: many; d_call: -; j_call: TRBJ2-7; v_call: TRBV10-3; cdr3_aa: CAISESPPGEQYF; cdr3_nt: TGTGCCATCAGTGAAAGCCCCCCAGGGGAGCAGTACTTC
clone_size: few; d_call: -; j_call: TRBJ1-2; v_call: TRBV4-1; cdr3_aa: CASSQPNGWGDYTF; cdr3_nt: TGCGCCAGCAGCCAACCAAACGGATGGGGAGACTACACCTTC
clone_size: many; d_call: -; j_call: TRBJ1-1; v_call: TRBV12-3/TRBV12-4; cdr3_aa: CASRREFGTEAFF; cdr3_nt: TGTGCCAGCAGGAGGGAGTTTGGCACTGAAGCTTTCTTT
clone_size: many; d_call: -; j_call: TRBJ1-1; v_call: TRBV5-6; cdr3_aa: CASTRGLDTEAFF; cdr3_nt: TGTGCCAGCACTAGGGGTCTTGATACTGAAGCTTTCTTT
clone_size: many; d_call: TRBD1; j_call: TRBJ2-7; v_call: TRBV24-1; cdr3_aa: CATSESPGQPPLEQYF; cdr3_nt: TGTGCCACCAGTGAATCGCCGGGACAGCCACCCCTGGAGCAGTACTTC
clone_size: many; d_call: -; j_call: TRBJ2-1; v_call: TRBV5-5; cdr3_aa: CASRRAGEPYNEQFF; cdr3_nt: TGTGCCAGCAGACGCGCAGGGGAACCCTACAATGAGCAGTTCTTC
clone_size: many; d_call: -; j_call: TRBJ1-4; v_call: TRBV14; cdr3_aa: CASSQAHGADEKLFF; cdr3_nt: TGTGCCAGCAGCCAAGCGCACGGGGCCGATGAAAAACTGTTTTTT
clone_size: many; d_call: TRBD2; j_call: TRBJ2-3; v_call: TRBV13; cdr3_aa: CASSPSGARTDTQYF; cdr3_nt: TGTGCCAGCAGCCCTAGCGGGGCCCGCACAGATACGCAGTATTTT
clone_size: many; d_call: -; j_call: TRBJ2-1; v_call: TRBV24-1; cdr3_aa: CATSDPSGSSYNEQFF; cdr3_nt: TGTGCCACCAGTGACCCCTCAGGGAGCTCCTACAATGAGCAGTTCTTC